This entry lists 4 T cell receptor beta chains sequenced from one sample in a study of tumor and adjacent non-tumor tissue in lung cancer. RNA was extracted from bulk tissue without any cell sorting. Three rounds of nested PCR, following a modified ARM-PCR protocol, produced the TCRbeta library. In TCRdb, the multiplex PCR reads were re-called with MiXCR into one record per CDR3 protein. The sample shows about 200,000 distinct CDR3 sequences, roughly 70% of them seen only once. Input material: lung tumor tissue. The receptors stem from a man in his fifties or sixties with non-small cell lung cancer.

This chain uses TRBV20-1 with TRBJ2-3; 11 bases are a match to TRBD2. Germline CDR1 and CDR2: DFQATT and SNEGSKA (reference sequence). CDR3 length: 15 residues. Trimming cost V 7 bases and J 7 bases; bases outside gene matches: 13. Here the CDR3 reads CSVNSPSGRSYTQYF. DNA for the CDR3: TGCAGTGTTAATTCTCCTAGCGGGAGGTCATATACGCAGTATTTT.

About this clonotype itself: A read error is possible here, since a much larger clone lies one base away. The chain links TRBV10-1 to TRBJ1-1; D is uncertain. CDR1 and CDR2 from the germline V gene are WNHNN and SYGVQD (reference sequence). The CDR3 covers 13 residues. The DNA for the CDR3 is TGCGCCAGCAGTGATGCCGGGAACACTGATGCTTTCTTT. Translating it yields CASSDAGNTDAFF.

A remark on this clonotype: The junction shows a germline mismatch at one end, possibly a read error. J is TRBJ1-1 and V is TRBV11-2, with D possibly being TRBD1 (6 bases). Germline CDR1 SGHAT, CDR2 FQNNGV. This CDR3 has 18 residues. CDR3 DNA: TGTGCCAGTACCTTAGTTGTCCGGGACAAATGGGCGAAAACTGAAGTTTTCTTT. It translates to CASTLVVRDKWAKTEVFF. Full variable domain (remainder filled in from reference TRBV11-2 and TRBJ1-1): EAGVAQSPRYKIIEKRQSVAFWCNPISGHATLYWYQQILGQGPKLLIQFQNNGVVDDSQLPKDRFSAERLKGVDSTLKIQPAKLEDSAVYLCASTLVVRDKWAKTEVFFGQGTRLTVV.

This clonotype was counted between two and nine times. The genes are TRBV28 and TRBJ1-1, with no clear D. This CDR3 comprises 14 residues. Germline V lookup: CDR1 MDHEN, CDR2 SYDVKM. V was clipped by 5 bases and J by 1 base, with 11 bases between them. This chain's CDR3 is CASSPVPPNTEAFF. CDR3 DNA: TGTGCCAGCAGTCCTGTCCCGCCGAACACTGAAGCTTTCTTT.